The 29 T cell receptor beta chains below all came from one sample that was sequenced in a study of OX40 agonist ivuxolimab in advanced cancers. Libraries were prepared by immunoSEQ multiplex PCR; TCRdb keeps only in-frame clonotypes and omits some of them. The repertoire holds about 50,000 clones, with 70% to 85% as singletons. The specimen comprised CD4+ or CD8+ T cells sorted from blood, sampled in a trial of the OX40 agonist ivuxolimab. These receptors were collected from an adult with an advanced solid tumor such as melanoma, head and neck, liver or kidney cancer.

The chain uses TRBV7-6 and TRBJ1-2; 11 bases map to TRBD1. Germline V gene data show CDR1 as SGHVS and CDR2 as FNYEAQ. The CDR3 is 15 amino acids. The ends lost 5 bases at V and 6 bases at J; junction bases unmatched: 8. The CDR3 DNA reads TGTGCCAGCAGCCTAAACGGACAGGGGGCTGATGGCTACACCTTC. It yields the protein CASSLNGQGADGYTF.

This clone has a count of ten or more. J is TRBJ2-7 and V is TRBV7-2, with 8 bases that match TRBD1. J lost 2 bases, V lost 5 bases, and 5 bases had no gene match. Looked up from germline, CDR1 is SGHTA and CDR2 is FQGNSA. The CDR3 has 14 amino acids. CDR3 bases: TGTGCCAGCAGCAAACAGGGGGGAACCTACGAGCAGTACTTC. Residues: CASSKQGGTYEQYF.

This clone showed up just a few times. The chain recombines TRBV7-2 with TRBJ1-5, with D uncertain. Trimming took 8 bases from V and 0 from J, leaving 8 bases between them. The CDR3 sequence is 13 residues long. Germline assignment: CDR1 SGHTA and CDR2 FQGNSA. In nucleotides, the CDR3 is TGTGCCAGCGCGGAAAATAGCAATCAGCCCCAGCATTTT. This codes for CASAENSNQPQHF.

The rearrangement uses TRBV30 and TRBJ1-1; D remains unclear. CDR3 length: 13 amino acids. The germline V and J ends were trimmed by 0 bases and 1 base, with 6 bases remaining between them. Germline CDR1 and CDR2: GTSNPN and SVGIG (reference sequence). CDR3 amino acids: CAWSVWANTEAFF. The CDR3, as DNA: TGTGCCTGGAGTGTCTGGGCGAACACTGAAGCTTTCTTT. Using reference TRBV30 and TRBJ1-1 for the parts outside the CDR3, the full variable domain is SQTIHQWPATLVQPVGSPLSLECTVEGTSNPNLYWYRQAAGRGLQLLFYSVGIGQISSEVPQNLSASRPQDRQFILSSKKLLLSDSGFYLCAWSVWANTEAFFGQGTRLTVV.

The V call is TRBV18, the J call TRBJ2-7, with D uncertain. CDR3 size: 14 residues. The V gene lost 0 bases and the J gene lost 2 bases, with 8 bases spanning the gap. Germline CDR1 is KGHSH and CDR2 is LQKENI. Written as DNA, the CDR3 is TGTGCCAGCTCACCACCGGCCAGCCCCTACGAGCAGTACTTC. Amino acids: CASSPPASPYEQYF.

The genes are TRBV18 and TRBJ1-6, with D unclear. The CDR3 sequence is 14 residues long. Germline V gene sequence: CDR1 KGHSH, CDR2 LQKENI. Trimming cost V 2 bases and J 4 bases, with 6 bases left between them. CDR3 bases: TGTGCCAGCTCACCAGAAGGGTATAATTCACCCCTCCACTTT. This sequence encodes CASSPEGYNSPLHF.

This clone was found a few times. V and J are TRBV29-1 and TRBJ1-1; 9 bases are a match to TRBD1. J was trimmed by 3 bases and V by 2 bases; bases with no gene match: 4. The germline V gene has CDR1 SQVTM and CDR2 ANQGSEA. This CDR3 is 14 amino acids long. CDR3 bases: TGCAGCGTTGAAATTGACAGGGGGTACACTGAAGCTTTCTTT. Protein: CSVEIDRGYTEAFF.

V and J are TRBV19 and TRBJ2-5; D uncertain. The germline V gene has CDR1 LNHDA and CDR2 SQIVND (reference sequence). The CDR3 covers 14 residues. Trimming removed 5 bases at V and 1 base at J, with 11 bases between. CDR3 in DNA: TGTGCCAGTAGTGCCTTCGGCGGCCAAGAGACCCAGTACTTC. Its protein is CASSAFGGQETQYF.

The genes are TRBV30 and TRBJ1-1; D is ambiguous. The CDR3 covers 11 residues. The V and J ends lost 7 bases and 5 bases respectively, with 11 bases between them. Germline V CDR1 and CDR2: GTSNPN, SVGIG (reference sequence). CDR3 sequence: CAFLVRTEAFF. The CDR3 DNA sequence: TGTGCCTTCCTTGTTAGGACTGAAGCTTTCTTT.

The chain recombines TRBV5-1 with TRBJ2-1, with D unclear. The V gene's germline CDR1 is SGHRS and CDR2 YFSETQ. V lost 2 bases to trimming and J lost 0 bases, with 6 bases between them. This CDR3 has 14 amino acids. The CDR3, as DNA: TGCGCCAGCAGCTTAAGAAGCTCCTACAATGAGCAGTTCTTC. It encodes CASSLRSSYNEQFF.

J is TRBJ1-1 and V is TRBV6-5; 7 bases agree with TRBD1. With 5 bases clipped from V and 0 bases from J, the junction kept 6 bases outside the gene matches. In germline, CDR1 is MNHEY, CDR2 SVGAGI. CDR3 length: 15 amino acids. CDR3 bases: TGTGCCAGCAGTGGCCCGACAGGGATGAACACTGAAGCTTTCTTT. It translates to CASSGPTGMNTEAFF.

The chain has TRBV7-2 and TRBJ2-1, with a weak D call TRBD2 (6 bases). The CDR3 covers 15 residues. Between the trimmed V and J ends, which lost 1 base and 8 bases, there was a span of 15 bases. CDR1 is SGHTA and CDR2 is FQGNSA in the germline V gene. The chain's CDR3 is CASSLERVGRHEQFF. DNA for the CDR3: TGTGCCAGCAGCTTAGAGAGGGTCGGGAGACATGAGCAGTTCTTC. Complete variable domain (other parts from reference TRBV7-2 and TRBJ2-1): GAGVSQSPSNKVTEKGKDVELRCDPISGHTALYWYRQSLGQGLEFLIYFQGNSAPDKSGLPSDRFSAERTGGSVSTLTIQRTQQEDSAVYLCASSLERVGRHEQFFGPGTRLTVL.

V and J are TRBV5-1 and TRBJ1-4; 9 bases are shared with TRBD1. The CDR3 length is 14 residues. Germline trimming cut 4 bases from V and 6 bases from J; bases unmatched to any gene: 4. The germline CDR1 and CDR2 sequences are SGHRS and YFSETQ. The CDR3 sequence: CASSRTGVDEKLFF. CDR3 nucleotide sequence: TGCGCCAGCAGCCGGACAGGGGTCGATGAAAAACTGTTTTTT.

The V gene is TRBV29-1, the J gene TRBJ1-2; 8 positions match TRBD1. V gave up 4 bases and J gave up 2 bases; unmatched junction bases: 9. The CDR3 is 15 residues long. Germline-derived CDR1 and CDR2 are SQVTM and ANQGSEA. The chain's CDR3 is CSVGAGGYPNYGYTF. The CDR3 DNA sequence: TGCAGCGTTGGAGCAGGGGGCTACCCCAACTATGGCTACACCTTC. The whole variable domain, remainder taken from reference TRBV29-1 and TRBJ1-2, is SAVISQKPSRDICQRGTSLTIQCQVDSQVTMMFWYRQQPGQSLTLIATANQGSEATYESGFVIDKFPISRPNLTFSTLTVSNMSPEDSSIYLCSVGAGGYPNYGYTFGSGTRLTVV.

This clone was recorded only once. The J gene is TRBJ2-2, the V gene TRBV7-3, with 9 bases aligning to TRBD1. Germline loops: CDR1 SGHTA, CDR2 FQGTGA. With V trimmed by 5 bases and J by 0 bases, 7 bases remained unmatched. This CDR3 has 17 residues. This chain's CDR3 is CASSSDRGKTNTGELFF. The CDR3 DNA follows: TGTGCCAGCAGCAGTGACAGGGGGAAGACGAACACCGGGGAGCTGTTTTTT.

This clone has only a few counts. CDR3 region: CASSTTGAFANEQFF. Here the CDR3 DNA reads TGCGCCAGCAGCACCACTGGGGCCTTCGCCAATGAGCAGTTCTTC. This chain connects TRBV5-1 to TRBJ2-1; D may be TRBD1 (5 bases). V was pared by 4 bases and J by 6 bases, with 17 bases between. This CDR3 comprises 15 residues. Germline lookup yields CDR1 SGHRS and CDR2 YFSETQ. Drawing the rest from reference TRBV5-1 and TRBJ2-1, the complete variable domain is KAGVTQTPRYLIKTRGQQVTLSCSPISGHRSVSWYQQTPGQGLQFLFEYFSETQRNKGNFPGRFSGRQFSNSRSEMNVSTLELGDSALYLCASSTTGAFANEQFFGPGTRLTVL.

The chain couples TRBV19 to TRBJ1-3, with D tentatively TRBD1 (5 bases). From germline, CDR1 is LNHDA and CDR2 SQIVND (reference sequence). The V gene lost 4 bases and the J gene lost 0 bases, with 13 bases spanning the gap. The CDR3 is 16 amino acids. DNA of the CDR3: TGTGCCAGTAGTAGCTCCTACGGGGCCTCTGGAAACACCATATATTTT. Residues: CASSSSYGASGNTIYF.

This clone was observed a single time. This chain connects TRBV5-6 to TRBJ2-7; possible D gene TRBD1, 5 bases. Trimming stripped 2 bases from V and 4 bases from J, with 16 bases between. Germline lookup yields CDR1 SGHDT and CDR2 YYEEEE. This CDR3 comprises 15 residues. CDR3 sequence reads: CASSFSQGGWYEQYF. The CDR3 DNA reads as TGTGCCAGCAGCTTCTCCCAGGGTGGTTGGTACGAGCAGTACTTC.

The chain combines TRBV11-3 with TRBJ2-5, with 10 bases aligning to TRBD2. The germline V gene encodes CDR1 SGHNT and CDR2 YENEEA. This CDR3 is built from 19 residues. Trimming took 0 bases from V and 2 from J; bases not matched to a gene: 12. Here the CDR3 DNA reads TGTGCCAGCAGCTTAGATCATTGGCTAGCGGGAGATCGTCAAGAGACCCAGTACTTC. It encodes CASSLDHWLAGDRQETQYF. Combining the CDR3 with reference TRBV11-3 and TRBJ2-5 gives the whole variable domain EAGVVQSPRYKIIEKKQPVAFWCNPISGHNTLYWYLQNLGQGPELLIRYENEEAVDDSQLPKDRFSAERLKGVDSTLKIQPAELGDSAVYLCASSLDHWLAGDRQETQYFGPGTRLLVL.

The V gene is TRBV4-3, the J gene TRBJ2-7; 7 nucleotides line up with TRBD1. The V segment lost 0 bases and the J segment 3 bases; nucleotides outside the gene matches: 5. Looked up from germline, CDR1 is LGHNA and CDR2 is YSLEER. This CDR3 contains 15 residues. The CDR3 loop is CASSQERQGIYEQYF. The CDR3, as DNA: TGCGCCAGCAGCCAAGAAAGACAGGGAATCTACGAGCAGTACTTC.

The chain combines TRBV5-5 with TRBJ1-6; 7 positions match TRBD1. V dropped 0 bases and J dropped 5; count of bases not matched to a gene: 5. The CDR3 loop spans 16 amino acids. Germline V gene lookup returns CDR1 SGHKS and CDR2 YYEKEE (reference sequence). The CDR3 sequence: CASSLARQGNNSPLHF. In DNA, the CDR3 is TGTGCCAGCAGCTTGGCCCGACAGGGAAATAATTCACCCCTCCACTTT.

This clone was recorded only once. This rearrangement joins TRBV9 to TRBJ1-1, with unresolved D. Per germline, CDR1 SGDLS and CDR2 YYNGEE. The CDR3 runs to 14 residues. Trimming removed 4 bases from V and 1 base from J, with 11 bases in between. The chain's CDR3 is CASSPDQENTEAFF. DNA for the CDR3: TGTGCCAGCAGCCCAGACCAGGAGAACACTGAAGCTTTCTTT.

The CDR3 protein is CAISPGGLVETQYF. The CDR3 coding sequence is TGTGCCATCAGTCCAGGGGGCTTGGTAGAGACCCAGTACTTC. V is TRBV10-3 and J is TRBJ2-5, with TRBD1 identical over 8 bases. The V gene end was trimmed by 5 bases and the J gene end by 4 bases; junction bases not matched to a gene: 6. CDR1 ENHRY and CDR2 SYGVKD come from the germline V gene. The CDR3 has 14 amino acids.

The chain combines TRBV27 with TRBJ1-1; D possibly corresponds to TRBD1 (5 bases). This CDR3 has 15 amino acids. Germline CDR1 and CDR2: MNHEY and SMNVEV (reference sequence). V gave up 7 bases and J gave up 4 bases, with 19 bases separating them. In DNA, the CDR3 is TGTGCCAGCATGAAATTTGGGGACGGGGGCACTGAAGCTTTCTTT. Translation gives CASMKFGDGGTEAFF.

This chain links TRBV21-1 with TRBJ2-2; the table's D gene call, TRBD2, was not cross checked with the DNA. TRBV21-1 represents a pseudogene. The CDR3 is made up of 15 amino acids. The CDR3 is CASGKTSANTGELFF. CDR3 in DNA: TGTGCCAGCGGCAAGACTAGCGCCAACACCGGGGAGCTGTTTTTT.

CDR3 DNA: TGCAGCGTGGACAGGGGGCGATCAGAGACCCAGTACTTC. This translates into CSVDRGRSETQYF. The chain couples TRBV29-1 to TRBJ2-5; 11 nucleotides align to TRBD1. The CDR3 loop spans 13 amino acids. V shed 6 bases and J 4 bases; nucleotides not matched to a gene: 4. CDR1 and CDR2 (germline): SQVTM, ANQGSEA.

The rearrangement joins TRBV11-2 to TRBJ1-6; tentatively, D is TRBD1 (5 bases). Trimming shortened V by 5 bases and J by 9 bases, and 14 bases separated the two germline ends. Germline CDR1 SGHAT, CDR2 FQNNGV. The CDR3 extends over 14 amino acids. DNA of the CDR3: TGTGCCAGCAGCGAAGGTGGCAGGGCTTCACCCCTCCACTTT. This encodes CASSEGGRASPLHF.

The chain carries TRBV28 and TRBJ1-2; D unresolved. The CDR3 contains 11 residues. CDR1 MDHEN and CDR2 SYDVKM come from the germline V gene. Trimming cost V 2 bases and J 5 bases, with 3 bases left between them. CDR3 sequence: CASSLRYGYTF. DNA of the CDR3: TGTGCCAGCAGTTTACGATATGGCTACACCTTC.

The rearrangement links TRBV11-2 to TRBJ1-4; D gene uncertain. V gave up 3 bases and J gave up 4 bases, with 9 bases separating them. The length of the CDR3 is 14 residues. CDR1 and CDR2 (germline): SGHAT, FQNNGV. CDR3 DNA: TGTGCCAGCAGCTTTGGAGGATTTAATGAAAAACTGTTTTTT. This codes for CASSFGGFNEKLFF.